Listed here are 13 T cell receptor beta chains from one sample, sequenced in a study of shared clonotypes between healthy human individuals (dated by TCRdb to 2020 to 2022). The library was obtained by the immunoSEQ multiplex PCR assay. TCRdb took this table from immuneACCESS and kept in-frame rearrangements with V and J called. Such tables lack part of the clones; where checked against another copy, unresolved V genes explain under half of the gap, and the rest is unexplained. Within this sample are approximately 2.3 million clones, with approximately 93% of them counted one time only. In total, the top ten clones hold approximately 0.4% of the sample. The specimen sequenced was naive CD4+ T cells from PBMCs. Per the publication, the cell subset or site label means: CD45RA+ positively selected. These receptors all come from a man younger than 35 in good health. Some clones in this sample may be carry-over from other donors' samples.

The chain uses TRBV28 and TRBJ2-7; 8 bases agree with TRBD1. In germline, CDR1 is MDHEN, CDR2 SYDVKM. The ends lost 5 bases at V and 5 bases at J; junction bases unmatched: 11. CDR3 length: 15 amino acids. The CDR3 is CASSHQTGGVNEQYF. The CDR3 DNA reads TGTGCCAGCAGTCACCAAACAGGGGGAGTCAACGAGCAGTACTTC. Combining the CDR3 with reference TRBV28 and TRBJ2-7 gives the whole variable domain DVKVTQSSRYLVKRTGEKVFLECVQDMDHENMFWYRQDPGLGLRLIYFSYDVKMKEKGDIPEGYSVSREKKERFSLILESASTNQTSMYLCASSHQTGGVNEQYFGPGTRLTVT.

The chain recombines TRBV5-1 with TRBJ2-1; TRBD2 is a possible D gene (6 bases). Germline CDR1 is SGHRS and CDR2 is YFSETQ. The CDR3 extends over 15 amino acids. Trimming pared 0 bases from V and 1 base from J, leaving 8 bases between. The CDR3 loop reads CASSLVLASYNEQFF. DNA of the CDR3: TGCGCCAGCAGCTTGGTCCTAGCGTCCTACAATGAGCAGTTCTTC. Full variable domain (remainder filled in from reference TRBV5-1 and TRBJ2-1): KAGVTQTPRYLIKTRGQQVTLSCSPISGHRSVSWYQQTPGQGLQFLFEYFSETQRNKGNFPGRFSGRQFSNSRSEMNVSTLELGDSALYLCASSLVLASYNEQFFGPGTRLTVL.

The chain employs TRBV4-1 and TRBJ1-2; D may be TRBD1 (5 bases). V lost 4 bases and J lost 6, with 21 bases in between. CDR3 length equals 16 residues. Germline assignment: CDR1 MGHRA and CDR2 YSYEKL. The CDR3 sequence is CASSPANRGTADGYTF. In nucleotides, the CDR3 is TGCGCCAGCAGCCCCGCTAACAGAGGGACCGCCGATGGCTACACCTTC.

The rearrangement links TRBV19 to TRBJ2-3; 14 nucleotides match TRBD2. The CDR3 has 18 amino acids. J lost 3 bases, V lost 6 bases, and 11 bases had no gene match. From germline, CDR1 is LNHDA and CDR2 SQIVND (reference sequence). CDR3: CASSRLAGGPLGTDTQYF. For the CDR3, the DNA is TGTGCCAGTAGCAGACTAGCGGGAGGGCCTTTGGGAACAGATACGCAGTATTTT.

Note on this clone: This sample also contains other DNA sequences that code for the same CDR3. The chain couples TRBV7-8 to TRBJ2-7; unclear D gene. This CDR3 spans 12 amino acids. V gave up 3 bases and J gave up 3 bases, with 6 bases separating them. Germline-derived CDR1 and CDR2 are SGHVS and FQNEAQ. The DNA for the CDR3 is TGTGCCAGCAGCTTTTCGAGCTACGAGCAGTACTTC. Translated: CASSFSSYEQYF.

CDR3 DNA sequence: TGTGCCAGCATAGGTAGGGAGGGGCCCAATGAGCAGTTCTTC. This codes for CASIGREGPNEQFF. This rearrangement joins TRBV28 to TRBJ2-1; 7 bases agree with TRBD2. V was clipped by 7 bases and J by 6 bases; unmatched bases: 9. Germline V gene data show CDR1 as MDHEN and CDR2 as SYDVKM. This CDR3 has 14 residues.

This sequence joins TRBV7-9 and TRBJ1-1; no clear D gene. The V end was cut by 6 bases, the J end by 1 base, with 9 bases between. Germline values: CDR1 SEHNR, CDR2 FQNEAQ (reference sequence). The CDR3 contains 13 residues. CDR3 sequence reads: CASRAQQNTEAFF. Here the CDR3 DNA reads TGTGCCAGCAGGGCCCAACAGAACACTGAAGCTTTCTTT.

The chain carries TRBV27 and TRBJ2-7; D remains ambiguous. This CDR3 has 14 residues. From germline, CDR1 is MNHEY and CDR2 SMNVEV (reference sequence). Trimming cost V 4 bases and J 0 bases, with 10 bases left between them. The CDR3 here is CASSSRFFSYEQYF. The CDR3 DNA sequence: TGTGCCAGCAGTTCCCGGTTCTTCTCCTACGAGCAGTACTTC.

The chain recombines TRBV28 with TRBJ2-3; possible D gene TRBD2, 6 bases. CDR1 and CDR2 from the germline V gene are MDHEN and SYDVKM. V gave up 1 base and J gave up 0 bases, with 14 bases separating them. This CDR3 spans 17 amino acids. As DNA, the CDR3 is TGTGCCAGCAGTTTATCCCGGGGGAGCTCTAGCACAGATACGCAGTATTTT. Residues: CASSLSRGSSSTDTQYF.

The CDR3 is CSARDVYEQYF. The CDR3 nucleotides are TGCAGTGCTAGAGATGTCTACGAGCAGTACTTC. This sequence joins TRBV20-1 and TRBJ2-7, with no clear D. CDR1 and CDR2 (germline): DFQATT, SNEGSKA (reference sequence). V was shortened by 0 bases and J by 3 bases, with 3 bases between the two germline ends. The CDR3 is 11 residues long.

The gene calls are TRBV28 and TRBJ2-7; TRBD2 agrees at 7 bases. The CDR3 is 16 residues long. Germline CDR1 and CDR2: MDHEN and SYDVKM. V lost 2 bases, J lost 0 bases, and 7 bases stayed unmatched. CDR3 nucleotide sequence: TGTGCCAGCAGTTTAGGGGGGGGAGGCGGCTCCTACGAGCAGTACTTC. It yields the protein CASSLGGGGGSYEQYF.

V and J are TRBV7-9 and TRBJ2-1, with D possibly called TRBD1 or TRBD2 (5 bases each). Trimming left V 6 bases short and J 7 bases short, with 19 bases between. Germline V lookup: CDR1 SEHNR, CDR2 FQNEAQ (reference sequence). This CDR3 has 15 residues. The CDR3 protein is CASRPQSGWGNEQFF. The CDR3 DNA is TGTGCCAGCAGACCTCAGAGCGGATGGGGGAATGAGCAGTTCTTC.

This rearrangement joins TRBV6-5 to TRBJ2-7; TRBD2 agrees at 11 bases. CDR3 length: 15 residues. V lost 5 bases, J lost 1 base, and 4 bases stayed unmatched. Per germline, CDR1 MNHEY and CDR2 SVGAGI. The CDR3 nucleotides read TGTGCCAGCAGTAACCGACTAGCGGGGTCCTACGAGCAGTACTTC. This sequence encodes CASSNRLAGSYEQYF.